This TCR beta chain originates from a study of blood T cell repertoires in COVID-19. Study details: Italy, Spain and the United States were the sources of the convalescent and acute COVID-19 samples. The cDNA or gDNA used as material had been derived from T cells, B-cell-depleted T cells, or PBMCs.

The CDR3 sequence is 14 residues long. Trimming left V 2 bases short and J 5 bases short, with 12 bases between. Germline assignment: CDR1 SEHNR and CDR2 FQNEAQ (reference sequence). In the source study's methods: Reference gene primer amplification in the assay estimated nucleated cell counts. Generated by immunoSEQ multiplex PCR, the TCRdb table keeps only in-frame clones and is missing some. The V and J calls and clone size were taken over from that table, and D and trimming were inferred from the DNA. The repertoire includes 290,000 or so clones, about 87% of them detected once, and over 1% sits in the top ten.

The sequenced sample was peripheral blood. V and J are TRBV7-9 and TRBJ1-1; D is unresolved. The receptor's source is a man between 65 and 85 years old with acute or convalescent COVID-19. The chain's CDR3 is CASSLSGGITEAFF. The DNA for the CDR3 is TGTGCCAGCAGCTTATCTGGAGGGATTACTGAAGCTTTCTTT. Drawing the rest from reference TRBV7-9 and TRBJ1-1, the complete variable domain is DTGVSQNPRHKITKRGQNVTFRCDPISEHNRLYWYRQTLGQGPEFLTYFQNEAQLEKSRLLSDRFSAERPKGSFSTLEIQRTEQGDSAMYLCASSLSGGITEAFFGQGTRLTVV.